This T cell receptor beta chain comes out of a study of T cells in Graves' hyperthyroidism and ophthalmopathy. General observations from the study: Among thyroid clonotypes expanded above 0.001, most also appeared in blood. Ophthalmopathy prediction by the model preceded onset by a median about 6.3 months.

V was shortened by 0 bases and J by 6 bases, with 9 bases between the two germline ends. From germline, CDR1 is SEHNR and CDR2 FQNEAQ (reference sequence). The CDR3 length is 14 residues. With respect to this clonotype: As yet, its antigen is unknown.

Cells are PBMCs isolated from about 10 ml of fresh blood. Researchers took RNA transcripts and amplified the TCR beta CDR3 regions from them. In the first-round RT-PCR of the TCR CDR3, the HTBI primer set was used. TCRdb passed the multiplex PCR reads through MiXCR, listing each CDR3 protein once. The sample contains about 50,000 distinct CDR3 sequences, around 48% of which appear only once. The source is a woman in her twenties or thirties with Graves' ophthalmopathy. The chain recombines TRBV7-9 with TRBJ2-1, with D perhaps TRBD1 or TRBD2 (5 bases each). The specimen was blood. The CDR3 bases are TGTGCCAGCAGCTTAGCGAGGGGATTCAATGAGCAGTTCTTC. Translated, it gives CASSLARGFNEQFF.